These T cell receptor beta chains were read from a single sample in a study of shared clonotypes between healthy human individuals. Sequencing used immunoSEQ multiplex PCR; TCRdb keeps in-frame clones, though not all of them. The table includes some 470,000 clones, over 60% detected once. Material: PBMCs. The receptors originated from a middle-aged woman in good health. Some clones in this sample may be carry-over from other donors' samples. Each CDR3 is given with its conserved first and last residue.

v_call cdr3_aa
TRBV5-5 CASSLATDGRYGYTF
TRBV5-1 CASSFGTRQYNEQFF
TRBV30 CAWSEASGYNEQFF
TRBV2 CASSGTSRSSYEQYF
TRBV6-1 CASSEGGPSLPQHF
TRBV10-2 CASSETGVGLSNQPQHF
TRBV30 CAWSVSRETQYF
TRBV18 CASSQREQETQYF
TRBV28 CASSLSGAQLFF
TRBV28 CASTQGGVVQQPQHF
TRBV7-9 CASSLAGANEKLFF
TRBV28 CASSPGLAGVSGTDTQYF
TRBV7-2 CASSLRLAGVGTDTQYF
TRBV28 CASSPQIGTEAFF
TRBV4-2 CASSQTSGRAGETQYF
TRBV30 CAWSVYREGQISGNTIYF
TRBV27 CASSPLWPSGITRRDTQYF
TRBV7-3 CASSLKPVTTGGSGELFF
TRBV11-3 CASSLGQGRDIQYF
TRBV10-3 CAISAGPESPAGYTF
TRBV2 CASLSLAGVGEQYF
TRBV27 CASSPRDRGYGYTF
TRBV2 CASSGTGEGGYTF
TRBV27 CASSSLLALGEAFF
TRBV4-2 CASSQDRVNQPQHF
TRBV18 CASSPFHSGNTIYF
TRBV2 CASSPGTGFGNYGYTF
TRBV2 CASSEAGVYGYTF
TRBV6-6 CASSSDSSYEQYF
TRBV28 CASSSRHEKLFF
TRBV18 CASSPDRRAEAFF
TRBV7-2 CASSFSGVKFTGELFF
TRBV9 CASSVPSEGNEQFF
TRBV6-4 CASSDGSGTRTGELFF
TRBV7-9 CASSSPGGHNYGYTF
TRBV25-1 CASSEFGTVYEQYF
TRBV25-1 CASSETKKSGSYNEQFF
TRBV5-1 CASSLTGDSYEQYF
TRBV10-2 CASRPSSSGRASSYNEQFF
TRBV5-4 CASSLRTPGGYTF
TRBV27 CASSPLVVSYEQYF
TRBV19 CASQDPNQPQHF